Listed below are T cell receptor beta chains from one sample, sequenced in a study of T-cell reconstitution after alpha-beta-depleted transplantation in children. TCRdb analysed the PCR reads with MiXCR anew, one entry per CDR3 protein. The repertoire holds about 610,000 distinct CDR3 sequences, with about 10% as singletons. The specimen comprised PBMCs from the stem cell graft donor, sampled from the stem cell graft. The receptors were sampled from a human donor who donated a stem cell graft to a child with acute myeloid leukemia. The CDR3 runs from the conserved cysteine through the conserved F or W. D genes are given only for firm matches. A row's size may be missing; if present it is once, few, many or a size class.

CDR3nt: TGTGCCAGCAGTTACTCGATTCAACTAGCGGGAGGGCCCCACGAGCAGTACTTC
CDR3aa: CASSYSIQLAGGPHEQYF
d_gene: TRBD2
v_gene: TRBV6-2/TRBV6-3
j_gene: TRBJ2-7
abundance: NA

CDR3nt: TGTGCCAGCAGCTACCGGGACAGAAACTACGAGCAGTACTTC
CDR3aa: CASSYRDRNYEQYF
d_gene: TRBD1
v_gene: TRBV7-3
j_gene: TRBJ2-7
abundance: few

CDR3nt: TGCGCCAGCAGCCAAAGTTCTATCGGCACAGATACGCAGTATTTT
CDR3aa: CASSQSSIGTDTQYF
d_gene: NA
v_gene: TRBV4-3
j_gene: TRBJ2-3
abundance: few

CDR3nt: TGTGCCAGCAGCAGTTCAGAGATAAGCCCCCAGCATTTT
CDR3aa: CASSSSEISPQHF
d_gene: NA
v_gene: TRBV28
j_gene: TRBJ1-5
abundance: few

CDR3nt: TGTGCCTTCCGACGTGAGGGAGCCAACTTTCAGTACTTC
CDR3aa: CAFRREGANFQYF
d_gene: NA
v_gene: TRBV30
j_gene: TRBJ2-7
abundance: few

CDR3nt: TGCGCCAGCAGCCCCGGACTAGCGGGAGAAGTCGGCAATGAGCAGTTCTTC
CDR3aa: CASSPGLAGEVGNEQFF
d_gene: TRBD2
v_gene: TRBV5-1
j_gene: TRBJ2-1
abundance: few

CDR3nt: TGTGCCACTTCGACCAGCTATTATGGCTACACCTTC
CDR3aa: CATSTSYYGYTF
d_gene: NA
v_gene: TRBV7-9
j_gene: TRBJ1-2
abundance: NA

CDR3nt: TGCAGTGCTAGACACCGACTAGCGGGAGGAATTTTCGATGAGCAGTTCTTC
CDR3aa: CSARHRLAGGIFDEQFF
d_gene: TRBD2
v_gene: TRBV20-1
j_gene: TRBJ2-1
abundance: NA

CDR3nt: TGTGCCAGCAGTTTATCGTGGGTGAAGGGGTTCACAGATACGCAGTATTTT
CDR3aa: CASSLSWVKGFTDTQYF
d_gene: NA
v_gene: TRBV27
j_gene: TRBJ2-3
abundance: NA

CDR3nt: TGTGCCAGCACCCCTCGGGACAGAGCCTACGAGCAGTACTTC
CDR3aa: CASTPRDRAYEQYF
d_gene: TRBD1
v_gene: TRBV7-2
j_gene: TRBJ2-7
abundance: NA

CDR3nt: TGTGCCAGCAGCTTAGCGCAGGGTCCGGTCTTC
CDR3aa: CASSLAQGPVF
d_gene: NA
v_gene: TRBV7-9
j_gene: TRBJ2-1
abundance: few

CDR3nt: TGTGCCAGCAGCTTTTGGACTAGCGGGAGACGGACCTACGAGCAGTACTTC
CDR3aa: CASSFWTSGRRTYEQYF
d_gene: TRBD2
v_gene: TRBV7-2
j_gene: TRBJ2-7
abundance: many

CDR3nt: TGTGCCACCTCCGGCGGCTACCGGACAGTACCCTACGAGCAGTACTTC
CDR3aa: CATSGGYRTVPYEQYF
d_gene: NA
v_gene: TRBV6-1
j_gene: TRBJ2-7
abundance: many

CDR3nt: TGTGCCAGCAGCTTAAGGGGGACCACTGAAGCTTTCTTT
CDR3aa: CASSLRGTTEAFF
d_gene: NA
v_gene: TRBV7-3
j_gene: TRBJ1-1
abundance: many

CDR3nt: TGTGCCAGCAGTTTCGGCTCTACCTACGAGCAGTACTTC
CDR3aa: CASSFGSTYEQYF
d_gene: NA
v_gene: TRBV28
j_gene: TRBJ2-7
abundance: NA

CDR3nt: TGCGCCAGCAGCTTGGGTAAAGGGGACAATGAGCAGTTCTTC
CDR3aa: CASSLGKGDNEQFF
d_gene: NA
v_gene: TRBV5-1
j_gene: TRBJ2-1
abundance: few

CDR3nt: TGCAGTGCCGGTAGAGGGTCCAGCAATCAGCCCCAGCATTTT
CDR3aa: CSAGRGSSNQPQHF
d_gene: NA
v_gene: TRBV20-1
j_gene: TRBJ1-5
abundance: few

CDR3nt: TGTGCCAGCAGTCAAAACCTAGCCGGGGAGCTGTTTTTT
CDR3aa: CASSQNLAGELFF
d_gene: NA
v_gene: TRBV12-3/TRBV12-4
j_gene: TRBJ2-2
abundance: NA

CDR3nt: TGTGCCAGCAGCTTGCGGGAGGACTACGAGCAGTACTTC
CDR3aa: CASSLREDYEQYF
d_gene: TRBD2
v_gene: TRBV11-2
j_gene: TRBJ2-7
abundance: many

CDR3nt: TGTGCCACCGCAGACAGAAACACCGGGGAGCTGTTTTTT
CDR3aa: CATADRNTGELFF
d_gene: NA
v_gene: TRBV2
j_gene: TRBJ2-2
abundance: NA

CDR3nt: TGTGCCAGCGCTCCAAGGGGGGCAGGGACTGAAGCTTTCTTT
CDR3aa: CASAPRGAGTEAFF
d_gene: NA
v_gene: TRBV6-1
j_gene: TRBJ1-1
abundance: NA

CDR3nt: TGCAGCGTTGAAACTTCGACTAGCGGGGCTCCGAGCTCCTACAATGAGCAGTTCTTC
CDR3aa: CSVETSTSGAPSSYNEQFF
d_gene: TRBD2
v_gene: TRBV29-1
j_gene: TRBJ2-1
abundance: many

CDR3nt: TGCAGCGTGGACTTAGCTGTGGGGCAAGAGACCCAGTACTTC
CDR3aa: CSVDLAVGQETQYF
d_gene: NA
v_gene: TRBV29-1
j_gene: TRBJ2-5
abundance: NA

CDR3nt: TGTGCCAGCTCACTAGCGGGATACACCGGGGAGCTGTTTTTT
CDR3aa: CASSLAGYTGELFF
d_gene: TRBD2
v_gene: TRBV18
j_gene: TRBJ2-2
abundance: many

CDR3nt: TGTGCCACTACCGGACTAGCGGGTCTTAGAGAGACCCAGTACTTC
CDR3aa: CATTGLAGLRETQYF
d_gene: TRBD2
v_gene: TRBV2
j_gene: TRBJ2-5
abundance: NA

CDR3nt: TGTGCCAGCAGCTTAACTAGCGGAGCCACAGATACGCAGTATTTT
CDR3aa: CASSLTSGATDTQYF
d_gene: TRBD2
v_gene: TRBV7-2
j_gene: TRBJ2-3
abundance: few

CDR3nt: TGCAGTGCTTTGGGCGGGGTTCAAGAGACCCAGTACTTC
CDR3aa: CSALGGVQETQYF
d_gene: NA
v_gene: TRBV20-1
j_gene: TRBJ2-5
abundance: many

CDR3nt: TGTGCCAGCAGCTTAATTAAGTACACTGAAGCTTTCTTT
CDR3aa: CASSLIKYTEAFF
d_gene: NA
v_gene: TRBV7-2
j_gene: TRBJ1-1
abundance: NA

CDR3nt: TGTGCCAGCAGCTTCCGGGACCTTGACACAGATACGCAGTATTTT
CDR3aa: CASSFRDLDTDTQYF
d_gene: NA
v_gene: TRBV7-9
j_gene: TRBJ2-3
abundance: NA

CDR3nt: TGTGCCACCAGCAGAAGGCCCGGGACAGGGAGCTACGAGCAGTACTTC
CDR3aa: CATSRRPGTGSYEQYF
d_gene: TRBD1
v_gene: TRBV15
j_gene: TRBJ2-7
abundance: many

CDR3nt: TGTGCCAGCAGCTTGAGGGGCAGGGGGCTCGGTGAAGCTTTCTTT
CDR3aa: CASSLRGRGLGEAFF
d_gene: TRBD1
v_gene: TRBV5-8
j_gene: TRBJ1-1
abundance: few

CDR3nt: TGCAGCGTTCAGACTCTTGGGGAGACCCAGTACTTC
CDR3aa: CSVQTLGETQYF
d_gene: NA
v_gene: TRBV29-1
j_gene: TRBJ2-5
abundance: many

CDR3nt: TGTGCCAGCAGTTTTGGCGGACACTCTGGAAACACCATATATTTT
CDR3aa: CASSFGGHSGNTIYF
d_gene: NA
v_gene: TRBV12-3/TRBV12-4
j_gene: TRBJ1-3
abundance: few

CDR3nt: TGTGCCAGCAGCAACATCCGGGACACAGATACGCAGTATTTT
CDR3aa: CASSNIRDTDTQYF
d_gene: NA
v_gene: TRBV7-2
j_gene: TRBJ2-3
abundance: many

CDR3nt: TGTGCCAGCAGCTTAGACAGGGGGTCAGTAGAGACCCAGTACTTC
CDR3aa: CASSLDRGSVETQYF
d_gene: TRBD1
v_gene: TRBV7-2
j_gene: TRBJ2-5
abundance: few

CDR3nt: TGTGCCAGCAGCCCTAGGACTAGCGGGAGGGCAGATTACAATGAGCAGTTCTTC
CDR3aa: CASSPRTSGRADYNEQFF
d_gene: TRBD2
v_gene: TRBV6-5
j_gene: TRBJ2-1
abundance: many

CDR3nt: TGCGCCAGCACCAGATCCGAGACTAGCGGGAGTTTGTTTAATACGCAGTATTTT
CDR3aa: CASTRSETSGSLFNTQYF
d_gene: TRBD2
v_gene: TRBV5-1
j_gene: TRBJ2-3
abundance: few

CDR3nt: TGCAGTGCTCAATCCCGGGGGGCGGATGGCTACACCTTC
CDR3aa: CSAQSRGADGYTF
d_gene: NA
v_gene: TRBV20-1
j_gene: TRBJ1-2
abundance: NA

CDR3nt: TGTGCCAGCAGTTCGAGGACTAGCGGGAAAATAATTACCCAGTACTTC
CDR3aa: CASSSRTSGKIITQYF
d_gene: TRBD2
v_gene: TRBV28
j_gene: TRBJ2-5
abundance: few

CDR3nt: TGCAGCGTTGGCAGGTCCTACGAGCAGTACTTC
CDR3aa: CSVGRSYEQYF
d_gene: NA
v_gene: TRBV29-1
j_gene: TRBJ2-7
abundance: few

CDR3nt: TGCGCCAGCAGCCAAAGGGGACTAGTCACAGATACGCAGTATTTT
CDR3aa: CASSQRGLVTDTQYF
d_gene: TRBD2
v_gene: TRBV4-3
j_gene: TRBJ2-3
abundance: many

CDR3nt: TGTGCCAGCAGCCATTACCGACCGGAAGAGCAGTTCTTC
CDR3aa: CASSHYRPEEQFF
d_gene: NA
v_gene: TRBV3-1
j_gene: TRBJ2-1
abundance: NA

CDR3nt: TGCGCCAGCAGCCAAGGGCTTAAGAACTATGGCTACACCTTC
CDR3aa: CASSQGLKNYGYTF
d_gene: NA
v_gene: TRBV4-1
j_gene: TRBJ1-2
abundance: few

CDR3nt: TGCAGCGCCCTAGTCCCGGGACCGTGGAATGAGCAGTTCTTC
CDR3aa: CSALVPGPWNEQFF
d_gene: NA
v_gene: TRBV29-1
j_gene: TRBJ2-1
abundance: NA

CDR3nt: TGTGCCAGCAGCCCACCAGGTGTTGGAAACACCATATATTTT
CDR3aa: CASSPPGVGNTIYF
d_gene: NA
v_gene: TRBV6-2/TRBV6-3
j_gene: TRBJ1-3
abundance: NA

CDR3nt: TGTGCCAGCAGCGAGGGAGGGGGTAGCAATCAGCCCCAGCATTTT
CDR3aa: CASSEGGGSNQPQHF
d_gene: NA
v_gene: TRBV9
j_gene: TRBJ1-5
abundance: NA

CDR3nt: TGTGCCAGCAGCTTCCGGCTCGGGGAGCTGTTTTTT
CDR3aa: CASSFRLGELFF
d_gene: NA
v_gene: TRBV5-8
j_gene: TRBJ2-2
abundance: many

CDR3nt: TGTGCCAGCAGTGAAAGAGGGACAGGCAATCAGCCCCAGCATTTT
CDR3aa: CASSERGTGNQPQHF
d_gene: TRBD1
v_gene: TRBV2
j_gene: TRBJ1-5
abundance: few

CDR3nt: TGCAGCGTTGTGGACAGGAGGGGCTACGAGCAGTACTTC
CDR3aa: CSVVDRRGYEQYF
d_gene: NA
v_gene: TRBV29-1
j_gene: TRBJ2-7
abundance: few

CDR3nt: TGCAGTGCAGGGGGACTCTACGAGCAGTACTTC
CDR3aa: CSAGGLYEQYF
d_gene: NA
v_gene: TRBV20-1
j_gene: TRBJ2-7
abundance: few

CDR3nt: TGTGCCAGCAGCCCACAGCGGGAGGGCCTTAAGCAGTACTTC
CDR3aa: CASSPQREGLKQYF
d_gene: TRBD2
v_gene: TRBV4-2
j_gene: TRBJ2-7
abundance: many

CDR3nt: TGTGCCATCAGGGGGGGACAGGCCTACGAGCAGTACTTC
CDR3aa: CAIRGGQAYEQYF
d_gene: TRBD1
v_gene: TRBV10-3
j_gene: TRBJ2-7
abundance: NA

CDR3nt: TGTGCCAGCAGATACAGCCGGGAGGACACCATATATTTT
CDR3aa: CASRYSREDTIYF
d_gene: NA
v_gene: TRBV2
j_gene: TRBJ1-3
abundance: NA

CDR3nt: TGTGCCAGCAGCCAAGGGACAGGTGACACTGAAGCTTTCTTT
CDR3aa: CASSQGTGDTEAFF
d_gene: TRBD1
v_gene: TRBV9
j_gene: TRBJ1-1
abundance: many

CDR3nt: TGCGCCAGCAGCCAAGATCGTGACAGCTTGTACGAGCAGTACTTC
CDR3aa: CASSQDRDSLYEQYF
d_gene: NA
v_gene: TRBV4-3
j_gene: TRBJ2-7
abundance: few